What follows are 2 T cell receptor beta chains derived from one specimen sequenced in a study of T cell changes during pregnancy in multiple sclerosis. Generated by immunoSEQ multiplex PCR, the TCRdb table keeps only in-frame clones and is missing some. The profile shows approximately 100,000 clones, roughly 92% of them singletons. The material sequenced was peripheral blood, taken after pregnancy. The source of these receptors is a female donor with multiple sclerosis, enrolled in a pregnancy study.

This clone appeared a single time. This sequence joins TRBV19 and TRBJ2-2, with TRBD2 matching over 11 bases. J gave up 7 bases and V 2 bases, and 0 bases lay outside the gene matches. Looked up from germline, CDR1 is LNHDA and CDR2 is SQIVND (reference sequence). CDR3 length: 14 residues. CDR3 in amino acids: CASSILAGGGELFF. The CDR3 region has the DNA TGTGCCAGTAGTATACTAGCGGGGGGCGGGGAGCTGTTTTTT.

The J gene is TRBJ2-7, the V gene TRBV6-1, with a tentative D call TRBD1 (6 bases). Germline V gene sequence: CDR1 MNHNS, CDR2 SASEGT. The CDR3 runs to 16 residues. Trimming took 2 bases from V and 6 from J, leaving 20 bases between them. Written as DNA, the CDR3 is TGTGCCAGCAGTGAATATAAAGGGGGACGGGACGGCGAGCAGTACTTC. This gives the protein CASSEYKGGRDGEQYF.